The T cell receptor beta chain described here comes from a study of regulatory T cells in long-lasting Graves disease. Across the whole study: Duration of antithyroid drug therapy among newly diagnosed Graves' patients was under 3 months. Study results and limitations: Patients with persistent Graves' had lower TCR diversity than newly diagnosed patients.

Time point meaning: newly diagnosed GD, antithyroid drugs for less than 3 months. RNA extracted from PBMCs served as the sequencing template. The patient group derived from an endocrinology department in Xi'an, China. This clonotype was seen only once. Its antigen is as yet unknown. With iRepertoire HTBI primers and Arm-PCR of CDR3 regions, TCR beta libraries were built. MiXCR, run by TCRdb on the multiplex PCR reads, gives a single entry per CDR3 protein. The table lists about 400,000 distinct CDR3 sequences, roughly a sixth of them singletons. The V gene's germline CDR1 is DFQATT and CDR2 SNEGSKA (reference sequence). The V end lost 2 bases, the J end lost 14 bases, and 10 bases lay between the germline ends. CDR3 length: 11 residues.

Sequences were derived from peripheral blood mononuclear cells (PBMCs), sampled at new diagnosis, from a patient treated with antithyroid drugs. The receptor's source is a female donor with Graves disease. The chain links TRBV20-1 to TRBJ1-6; D uncertain. In DNA, the CDR3 is TGCAGTGCTAGATGGGATCGCTCCCTCCACTTT. It encodes CSARWDRSLHF.